The 15 T cell receptor beta chains listed next were all sequenced from one sample in a study of graft-versus-host responses after intestinal transplantation. Repertoires were generated with immunoSEQ multiplex PCR, while TCRdb's copy carries only in-frame clones and drops some. The data contain some 10,000 clones, 30% to 35% of them singletons. The sample in question was alloreactive CD4+ T cells from a mixed lymphocyte reaction culture, obtained before transplantation. Noted subset: CFSE-low proliferating T cells sorted from roughly six-day pre-transplant mixed lymphocyte reaction (GvH or HvG direction). These receptors were obtained from a human patient who was an organ donor for intestinal transplantation.

The table lists this clone with a few counts. J is TRBJ2-3 and V is TRBV10-1; 11 positions match TRBD2. The germline V gene encodes CDR1 WNHNN and CDR2 SYGVQD (reference sequence). CDR3 length: 15 amino acids. The junction had 0 bases not matched to a gene; V was cut back by 4 bases and J by 0 bases. The DNA of the CDR3 is TGCGCCAGCAGTGGACTAGCGGGAAGCACAGATACGCAGTATTTT. The encoded protein is CASSGLAGSTDTQYF.

By sample share, this clone is medium-sized. The V call is TRBV28, the J call TRBJ1-1; D remains ambiguous. V was clipped by 7 bases and J by 3 bases, with 6 bases between them. Germline-derived CDR1 and CDR2 are MDHEN and SYDVKM. The length of the CDR3 is 11 residues. The CDR3 reads CASKRYTEAFF. The CDR3, as DNA: TGTGCCAGCAAGCGGTACACTGAAGCTTTCTTT.

The chain links TRBV5-1 to TRBJ1-1; 10 bases align to TRBD1. Germline trimming cut 1 base from V and 4 bases from J; bases unmatched to any gene: 4. The V gene's germline CDR1 is SGHRS and CDR2 YFSETQ. This CDR3 comprises 15 residues. CDR3 region: CASSLTGQGRTEAFF. In nucleotides, the CDR3 is TGCGCCAGCAGCTTGACGGGACAGGGGCGCACTGAAGCTTTCTTT.

The V call is TRBV5-1, the J call TRBJ2-1; D not certain. V shed 0 bases and J shed 5 bases, with 3 bases lying between them. Per germline, CDR1 SGHRS and CDR2 YFSETQ. This CDR3 has 12 residues. The CDR3 DNA sequence: TGCGCCAGCAGCTTGGGACACAATGAGCAGTTCTTC. Its protein is CASSLGHNEQFF.

This chain connects TRBV5-1 to TRBJ1-1, with 8 bases matching TRBD1. The CDR3 extends over 16 amino acids. With V trimmed by 0 bases and J by 1 base, 5 bases remained unmatched. CDR1 SGHRS and CDR2 YFSETQ come from the germline V gene. The CDR3 region is CASSLGQGAPNTEAFF. As DNA, the CDR3 is TGCGCCAGCAGCTTGGGGCAGGGGGCGCCGAACACTGAAGCTTTCTTT.

This clone was observed a few times. The rearrangement links TRBV5-4 to TRBJ2-3; a weak D match, TRBD2 (5 bases). The V gene lost 0 bases and the J gene lost 5 bases, with 7 bases spanning the gap. There are 13 residues in the CDR3. Germline lookup yields CDR1 SGHNT and CDR2 YYREEE (reference sequence). CDR3 region: CASSLVEVDTQYF. CDR3 nucleotides: TGTGCCAGCAGCTTGGTGGAGGTAGATACGCAGTATTTT.

Sample share makes this clone medium-sized (0.01 to 0.1%). This sequence joins TRBV18 and TRBJ2-7; D may be TRBD1 or TRBD2 (5 bases each). V was shortened by 6 bases and J by 9 bases, with 21 bases between the two germline ends. Germline CDR1 is KGHSH and CDR2 is LQKENI. The CDR3 contains 14 residues. The CDR3 DNA reads TGTGCCAGCTCGATTGGGACCCCAGTAAATGGGCAGTACTTC. Its protein is CASSIGTPVNGQYF. The entire variable domain, with the rest obtained from reference TRBV18 and TRBJ2-7, is as follows: NAGVMQNPRHLVRRRGQEARLRCSPMKGHSHVYWYRQLPEEGLKFMVYLQKENIIDESGMPKERFSAEFPKEGPSILRIQQVVRGDSAAYFCASSIGTPVNGQYFGPGTRLTVT.

The chain uses TRBV6-8 and TRBJ2-5, with 8 bases aligning to TRBD2. J gave up 2 bases and V 10 bases, and 6 bases lay outside the gene matches. The CDR3 loop spans 13 amino acids. Germline CDR1 reads MNHGY; CDR2 reads SAAAGT. CDR3 bases: TGTGCCACCGCACTAGCGGATCAAGAGACCCAGTACTTC. Translated: CATALADQETQYF.

This clone was detected a few times. The rearrangement uses TRBV6-1 and TRBJ2-7; D unresolved. The CDR3 is made up of 13 amino acids. Germline CDR1 reads MNHNS; CDR2 reads SASEGT. Trimming removed 6 bases at V and 2 bases at J, with 11 bases between. The CDR3 region has the DNA TGTGCCAGCAGCCCCCGCGAGACCTACGAGCAGTACTTC. Translated: CASSPRETYEQYF.

Relative to its sample, this clone is medium-sized. This CDR3 is also generated by other DNA sequences in the sample. The rearrangement joins TRBV7-3 to TRBJ1-1; tentatively, D is TRBD1 (5 bases). The CDR3 covers 13 residues. The germline V gene encodes CDR1 SGHTA and CDR2 FQGTGA. Trimming pared 6 bases from V and 2 bases from J, leaving 10 bases between. The CDR3 nucleotides are TGTGCCAGCAGTCTCGGGACTAACACTGAAGCTTTCTTT. This translates into CASSLGTNTEAFF.

The V gene is TRBV6-6, the J gene TRBJ1-2; D uncertain. The germline V and J ends were trimmed by 5 bases and 13 bases, with 17 bases remaining between them. CDR1 is MNHNY and CDR2 is SVGAGI in the germline V gene (reference sequence). The CDR3 sequence is 12 residues long. The CDR3 sequence: CASSPPSRYFTF. CDR3 nucleotide sequence: TGTGCCAGCAGTCCCCCCTCACGGTATTTCACCTTC.

Within the sample, this clone is medium-sized. The rearrangement joins TRBV5-1 to TRBJ2-2; TRBD1 matches 8 bases. CDR1 SGHRS and CDR2 YFSETQ come from the germline V gene. Trimming took 2 bases from V and 0 from J; bases not matched to a gene: 6. The CDR3 is 17 amino acids. The CDR3 loop reads CASSLIATGANTGELFF. The CDR3 DNA reads as TGCGCCAGCAGCTTAATCGCGACAGGGGCGAACACCGGGGAGCTGTTTTTT.

This clone is medium-sized (0.01 to 0.1%). The V gene is TRBV7-9, the J gene TRBJ2-7; TRBD1 aligns across 9 bases. The CDR3 spans 13 residues. CDR1 is SEHNR, CDR2 FQNEAQ, per germline (reference sequence). The V segment lost 11 bases and the J segment 2 bases; nucleotides outside the gene matches: 7. CDR3 loop: CAVGGQGTYEQYF. In DNA, the CDR3 is TGTGCCGTGGGTGGACAGGGGACCTACGAGCAGTACTTC.

The chain carries TRBV11-3 and TRBJ2-5; TRBD1 matches at 9 bases. V was pared by 3 bases and J by 5 bases, with 16 bases of the junction left unmatched. This CDR3 is built from 18 residues. Germline assignment: CDR1 SGHNT and CDR2 YENEEA. In DNA, the CDR3 is TGTGCCAGCAGCTTGAGGGGCGACGGGACAGGGTACGGGGAGACCCAGTACTTC. This encodes CASSLRGDGTGYGETQYF. The variable domain in full, with the rest retrieved from reference TRBV11-3 and TRBJ2-5, is EAGVVQSPRYKIIEKKQPVAFWCNPISGHNTLYWYLQNLGQGPELLIRYENEEAVDDSQLPKDRFSAERLKGVDSTLKIQPAELGDSAVYLCASSLRGDGTGYGETQYFGPGTRLLVL.

The sample holds a few counts of this clone. The chain links TRBV28 to TRBJ1-6; D unresolved. Germline CDR1 reads MDHEN; CDR2 reads SYDVKM. V lost 4 bases and J 7 bases, leaving 20 bases between the germline ends. The CDR3 length is 17 residues. CDR3 DNA: TGTGCCAGCAGTTCCCCACCGCCAGCGGCCTTAAATTCACCCCTCCACTTT. This gives the protein CASSSPPPAALNSPLHF. Full variable domain (missing parts from reference TRBV28 and TRBJ1-6): DVKVTQSSRYLVKRTGEKVFLECVQDMDHENMFWYRQDPGLGLRLIYFSYDVKMKEKGDIPEGYSVSREKKERFSLILESASTNQTSMYLCASSSPPPAALNSPLHFGNGTRLTVT.